The sequence of this T cell receptor (beta chain) was determined in a study of control samples from healthy donors and cancer patients (dated by TCRdb to the early 2020s). Notes on this clone: Which antigen it targets is not known. The input lacks base qualities; no much larger clone sits a single base away.

Counted from cysteine to phenylalanine, this CDR3 has 17 amino acids. CDR3 DNA only is kept here, 51 bases in frame from base 1. CDR1 is given as SGHTS and CDR2 as YDEGEE, both from the germline V gene. For this chain, trimming is 0 bases at the V end and 4 bases at the J end, and the number of junction bases without a gene match is 10. The protocol used for the library was the immunoSEQ multiplex PCR assay. As stored in TCRdb, this immuneACCESS dataset retains in-frame rearrangements with V and J assigned. A fraction of the clones does not appear; measured against another copy, unresolved V genes explain less than half of the discrepancy, and the remainder lacks a known reason. The sample table lists roughly 70,000 clones, 84% of them with a count of one. Of the sample, 28% is held by the ten largest clones.

The chain joins TRBV5-8 to TRBJ2-5; TRBD2 lines up with 9 middle nucleotides. Sequenced input: blood. This sequence was found in a man over 45 in good health. The CDR3 corresponds to CASSLEGSGRVRETQYF. The DNA is TGTGCCAGCAGCTTGGAAGGTAGCGGGAGAGTAAGAGAGACCCAGTACTTC. Here the CDR3 is joined to the reference TRBV5-8 and TRBJ2-5 genes, and the full variable domain is: EAGVTQSPTHLIKTRGQQATLRCSPISGHTSVYWYQQALGLGLQFLLWYDEGEERNRGNFPPRFSGRQFPNYSSELNVNALELEDSALYLCASSLEGSGRVRETQYFGPGTRLLVL.